One sample yielded the 29 T cell receptor beta chains listed below, sequenced in a study of shared clonotypes between healthy human individuals. The data were produced by immunoSEQ multiplex PCR, yet TCRdb's version contains in-frame clones alone and is incomplete. This sample has some 380,000 clones; 95% to 97% occur once, and the top ten carry 0.32%. The source material was memory CD8+ T cells sorted from blood. Subset given: CD45RO+ cells pooled with CCR7-negative TemRA cells. The receptors derive from a man under 40 in good health.

This chain connects TRBV29-1 to TRBJ2-7; perhaps TRBD2 as D (6 bases). Germline values: CDR1 SQVTM, CDR2 ANQGSEA. Trimming removed 6 bases at V and 0 bases at J, with 18 bases between. This CDR3 is 15 amino acids long. The CDR3 DNA follows: TGCAGCGTCGCCCATGGGCGGGGCAGCTCCTACGAGCAGTACTTC. Translating gives CSVAHGRGSSYEQYF.

A few counts support this clone. The chain couples TRBV19 to TRBJ1-2; TRBD1 might be the D (5 bases). Germline-derived CDR1 and CDR2 are LNHDA and SQIVND (reference sequence). Trimming stripped 2 bases from V and 3 bases from J, with 13 bases between. The CDR3 contains 15 residues. CDR3 protein: CASSILKGRHYGYTF. CDR3 DNA sequence: TGTGCCAGTAGTATACTTAAGGGGCGTCACTATGGCTACACCTTC.

The CDR3 bases are TGTGCCTGGATCCCAGGGGGAAAAGTCTATGGCTACACCTTC. This translates into CAWIPGGKVYGYTF. The chain joins TRBV30 to TRBJ1-2; 7 nucleotides agree with TRBD1. Per the germline V gene, CDR1 is GTSNPN and CDR2 is SVGIG (reference sequence). After removal of 4 bases from V and 4 bases from J, the junction contained 9 bases not matched to a gene. The CDR3 loop spans 14 amino acids.

This rearrangement joins TRBV30 to TRBJ2-7; 7 bases fit TRBD1. Germline V gene data show CDR1 as GTSNPN and CDR2 as SVGIG (reference sequence). The V gene end was trimmed by 2 bases and the J gene end by 0 bases; junction bases not matched to a gene: 1. The CDR3 spans 13 residues. The CDR3 sequence is CAWSWDSSYEQYF. CDR3 sequence (DNA): TGTGCCTGGAGTTGGGACAGCTCCTACGAGCAGTACTTC.

The chain combines TRBV9 with TRBJ2-4, with no clear D. V lost 0 bases and J lost 7, with 2 bases in between. Germline CDR1 SGDLS, CDR2 YYNGEE. CDR3 length: 11 residues. DNA for the CDR3: TGTGCCAGCAGCGTAGACAACATTCAGTACTTC. It specifies CASSVDNIQYF.

The chain couples TRBV10-2 to TRBJ2-7, with D possibly matching TRBD2 (6 bases). Per the germline V gene, CDR1 is WSHSY and CDR2 is SAAADI. V dropped 2 bases and J dropped 1 base, with 15 bases sitting between them. This CDR3 region has 16 residues. The CDR3 nucleotides read TGCGCCAGCAGTGAGACAGGCGGGATGAAGTCCTACGAGCAGTACTTC. It specifies CASSETGGMKSYEQYF.

For this clone: One junction end does not reproduce the germline sequence, and a read error may be involved. The chain uses TRBV18 and TRBJ2-7; 9 nucleotides align to TRBD1. Per germline, CDR1 KGHSH and CDR2 LQKENI. The CDR3 extends over 14 amino acids. CDR3 sequence reads: CASAPWDRVYEQYF. The CDR3 region has the DNA TGTGCCAGCGCACCCTGGGACAGGGTGTACGAGCAGTACTTC.

The chain employs TRBV2 and TRBJ2-1; 7 nucleotides align to TRBD1. The CDR3 consists of 13 residues. The ends lost 4 bases at V and 6 bases at J; junction bases unmatched: 3. CDR1 and CDR2 from the germline V gene are SNHLY and FYNNEI. This CDR3 reads CASSGTGVNEQFF. CDR3 nucleotide sequence: TGTGCCAGCAGTGGCACAGGGGTCAATGAGCAGTTCTTC.

The V and J genes are TRBV7-2 and TRBJ1-5; no clear D. V was cut by 1 base and J by 1 base, with 5 bases left in between. Per the germline V gene, CDR1 is SGHTA and CDR2 is FQGNSA. This CDR3 region has 14 residues. The CDR3 DNA reads TGTGCCAGCAGCTTAGTGGACAGCAATCAGCCCCAGCATTTT. It encodes CASSLVDSNQPQHF.

This clone was observed once. V and J are TRBV5-1 and TRBJ2-3; D remains unclear. Germline CDR1 SGHRS, CDR2 YFSETQ. V was cut by 0 bases and J by 4 bases, with 6 bases left in between. CDR3 length: 13 amino acids. CDR3 coding DNA: TGCGCCAGCAGCTTGGGTGGGCCAGATACGCAGTATTTT. This codes for CASSLGGPDTQYF.

This clone was detected only a few times. This rearrangement joins TRBV9 to TRBJ1-2, with D uncertain. The V and J ends lost 7 bases and 3 bases respectively, with 13 bases between them. In germline, CDR1 is SGDLS, CDR2 YYNGEE. The CDR3 is 13 amino acids. CDR3 residues: CASLGGIHYGYTF. The DNA for the CDR3 is TGTGCCAGCCTCGGCGGAATACACTATGGCTACACCTTC.

As for this clone: The same CDR3 arises from other DNA sequences in this sample as well. V gene TRBV6-5 combines with J gene TRBJ1-2; the match to TRBD1 covers 7 bases. V lost 3 bases to trimming and J lost 4 bases; unmatched junction nucleotides: 2. Looked up from germline, CDR1 is MNHEY and CDR2 is SVGAGI. This CDR3 comprises 13 residues. In nucleotides, the CDR3 is TGTGCCAGCAGTTATCCAGGGGGCTATGGCTACACCTTC. This translates into CASSYPGGYGYTF.

This clone was observed a single time. The chain recombines TRBV29-1 with TRBJ1-2; weak D call: TRBD1 (6 bases). The CDR3 totals 14 residues. Deletions cut 4 bases from V and 6 bases from J, with 18 bases between. Per germline, CDR1 SQVTM and CDR2 ANQGSEA. In DNA form, the CDR3 reads TGCAGCGTTGGGGAGCAGGGGACTCGAGATGGCTACACCTTC. Translated: CSVGEQGTRDGYTF. The full variable domain, completed using reference TRBV29-1 and TRBJ1-2, is SAVISQKPSRDICQRGTSLTIQCQVDSQVTMMFWYRQQPGQSLTLIATANQGSEATYESGFVIDKFPISRPNLTFSTLTVSNMSPEDSSIYLCSVGEQGTRDGYTFGSGTRLTVV.

V is TRBV10-2 and J is TRBJ2-7; D unresolved. The germline V gene encodes CDR1 WSHSY and CDR2 SAAADI. This CDR3 is built from 12 residues. V shed 2 bases and J shed 5 bases, with 7 bases lying between them. CDR3: CASSESINEQYF. The CDR3 nucleotides read TGCGCCAGCAGTGAGAGTATCAACGAGCAGTACTTC.

The J gene is TRBJ2-5, the V gene TRBV6-5, with D tentatively TRBD1 (8 bases). Trimming pared 0 bases from V and 6 bases from J, leaving 14 bases between. CDR1 is MNHEY and CDR2 is SVGAGI in the germline V gene. This CDR3 has 15 residues. CDR3 nucleotides: TGTGCCAGCAGTTACTCACAGGGGGGGCGCAAGACCCAGTACTTC. Its translation is CASSYSQGGRKTQYF.

The rearrangement links TRBV6-4 to TRBJ2-3; 8 positions agree with TRBD2. Germline assignment: CDR1 MRHNA and CDR2 SNTAGT. This CDR3 is built from 13 residues. V was pared by 5 bases and J by 8 bases, with 6 bases of the junction left unmatched. Written as DNA, the CDR3 is TGTGCCAGCAGTCCGACTAGCGCTTTTACGCAGTATTTT. Its translation is CASSPTSAFTQYF.

The chain links TRBV5-6 to TRBJ2-3; D unresolved. Trimming removed 4 bases from V and 4 bases from J, with 13 bases in between. There are 14 residues in the CDR3. The germline CDR1 and CDR2 sequences are SGHDT and YYEEEE. CDR3 DNA: TGTGCCAGCAGCCCCGGACGTAAACCAGATACGCAGTATTTT. Translated: CASSPGRKPDTQYF. The whole variable domain, remainder taken from reference TRBV5-6 and TRBJ2-3, is DAGVTQSPTHLIKTRGQQVTLRCSPKSGHDTVSWYQQALGQGPQFIFQYYEEEERQRGNFPDRFSGHQFPNYSSELNVNALLLGDSALYLCASSPGRKPDTQYFGPGTRLTVL.

The chain links TRBV5-1 to TRBJ2-5; a possible D gene is TRBD1 (7 bases). Germline-derived CDR1 and CDR2 are SGHRS and YFSETQ. The CDR3 is 13 residues long. The V gene lost 3 bases and the J gene lost 4 bases, with 10 bases spanning the gap. The CDR3 region has the DNA TGCGCCAGCAGCTCAGGGGGAGGAGAGACCCAGTACTTC. Its protein product is CASSSGGGETQYF.

V and J are TRBV14 and TRBJ2-7; 7 positions agree with TRBD2. The J segment lost 2 bases and the V segment lost 0 bases, leaving 13 bases of the junction unmatched. CDR1 and CDR2 (germline): SGHDN, FVKESK. CDR3 length: 18 residues. CDR3 nucleotides: TGTGCCAGCAGCCAAGATGGACGTTCCGGGACTATAACCTACGAGCAGTACTTC. Its protein is CASSQDGRSGTITYEQYF.

This clone was recorded once. The chain has TRBV7-8 and TRBJ2-7; D gene ambiguous. CDR1 is SGHVS, CDR2 FQNEAQ, per germline. The germline V and J ends were trimmed by 0 bases and 5 bases, with 8 bases remaining between them. The CDR3 consists of 13 residues. CDR3 nucleotides: TGTGCCAGCAGCTTAGCGTTGGGTAACGAGCAGTACTTC. Protein product: CASSLALGNEQYF.

The CDR3 sequence is CASSFLGPPVNTEAFF. Written as DNA, the CDR3 is TGCGCCAGCAGCTTCCTCGGACCCCCGGTGAACACTGAAGCTTTCTTT. The V and J genes are TRBV5-1 and TRBJ1-1; D is unresolved. CDR1 SGHRS and CDR2 YFSETQ come from the germline V gene. The CDR3 runs to 16 residues. V dropped 2 bases and J dropped 0 bases, with 14 bases sitting between them.

For this clone: The junction and the germline gene differ at one end; a read error may be behind it. This chain joins TRBV7-9 and TRBJ2-7; weak D call: TRBD2 (6 bases). CDR1 is SEHNR, CDR2 FQNEAQ, per germline (reference sequence). CDR3 length: 14 residues. The CDR3 is CASSFGDFPYEQCF. CDR3 bases: TGTGCCAGCAGCTTTGGGGACTTTCCCTACGAGCAGTGCTTC.

The V call is TRBV9, the J call TRBJ2-7, with a weak D call TRBD2 (6 bases). Trimming removed 3 bases at V and 4 bases at J, with 14 bases between. Germline CDR1 reads SGDLS; CDR2 reads YYNGEE. CDR3 length: 14 amino acids. The CDR3 region is CASSATTGRYEQYF. The CDR3 bases are TGTGCCAGCAGCGCCACGACCGGGAGATACGAGCAGTACTTC.

The chain uses TRBV29-1 and TRBJ1-2; D perhaps matches TRBD1 (5 bases). V dropped 1 base and J dropped 4 bases, with 10 bases sitting between them. This CDR3 spans 13 amino acids. Germline lookup yields CDR1 SQVTM and CDR2 ANQGSEA. CDR3 loop: CSVEARQGYGYTF. The CDR3 DNA reads as TGCAGCGTTGAAGCGCGGCAGGGCTATGGCTACACCTTC.

The chain has TRBV28 and TRBJ1-2; D gene uncertain. The CDR3 is made up of 11 amino acids. V lost 2 bases to trimming and J lost 11 bases, with 9 bases between them. Germline CDR1 reads MDHEN; CDR2 reads SYDVKM. The CDR3 coding sequence is TGTGCCAGCAGTTTAAAGCGGAGTTACACCTTC. Its translation is CASSLKRSYTF.

The CDR3: CASSGGRYGNEQFF. The CDR3 bases are TGTGCCAGCAGTGGTGGCAGGTATGGCAATGAGCAGTTCTTC. This chain uses TRBV2 with TRBJ2-1; D is undetermined. The CDR3 extends over 14 amino acids. Trimming left V 4 bases short and J 6 bases short, with 13 bases between. Per the germline V gene, CDR1 is SNHLY and CDR2 is FYNNEI.

This chain joins TRBV19 and TRBJ1-2; D remains ambiguous. The V and J ends lost 7 bases and 4 bases respectively, with 13 bases between them. Germline assignment: CDR1 LNHDA and CDR2 SQIVND (reference sequence). The CDR3 contains 13 residues. The DNA of the CDR3 is TGTGCCAGTAACCCCGGCAGGACCTATGGCTACACCTTC. Translation: CASNPGRTYGYTF.

The J gene is TRBJ2-5, the V gene TRBV7-9; maybe TRBD1 (5 bases). Trimming shortened V by 3 bases and J by 1 base, and 15 bases separated the two germline ends. The CDR3 extends over 16 amino acids. Looked up from germline, CDR1 is SEHNR and CDR2 is FQNEAQ (reference sequence). CDR3: CASSFLGQTRQETQYF. The CDR3 nucleotides are TGTGCCAGCAGCTTTTTGGGGCAGACGCGCCAAGAGACCCAGTACTTC.

This chain connects TRBV4-1 to TRBJ2-5; D is unresolved. Deletions cut 0 bases from V and 2 bases from J, with 13 bases between. Germline V gene data show CDR1 as MGHRA and CDR2 as YSYEKL. This CDR3 is 16 amino acids long. Here the CDR3 reads CASSQDTTGAQETQYF. CDR3 sequence (DNA): TGCGCCAGCAGCCAAGATACGACGGGCGCACAAGAGACCCAGTACTTC.